This T cell receptor (beta chain) was profiled in a study of blood T cell repertoires in COVID-19. For the study at large: The study drew acute and convalescent COVID-19 samples from the United States, Italy and Spain. In each case, the material was cDNA or gDNA derived from T cells, B-cell-depleted T cells, or PBMCs.

The V gene end was trimmed by 0 bases and the J gene end by 5 bases; junction bases not matched to a gene: 5. Per germline, CDR1 SGHRS and CDR2 YFSETQ. The CDR3 consists of 15 residues. Per the authors' pipeline: Scientists estimated how many nucleated cells there were by amplifying reference gene primers. This table comes from immunoSEQ multiplex PCR, and its TCRdb copy is limited to in-frame clones, with some not included. V, J and clone size are those of that table, while D and trimming were read from the DNA. The data contain 240,000 or so clones, 82% of them singletons. This TCR came from a woman aged 18-30 years with acute or convalescent COVID-19. Sample: peripheral blood. The genes are TRBV5-1 and TRBJ2-1; 7 bases are a match to TRBD2. CDR3 nucleotides: TGCGCCAGCAGCTTGGTGGGAGGGAAGAACAATGAGCAGTTCTTC. Amino acids: CASSLVGGKNNEQFF.